This TCR beta chain was captured by sequencing in a study of regulatory T cells in long-lasting Graves disease. As for the study in general: Freshly diagnosed Graves' patients had used antithyroid drugs for under 3 months. Study outcomes and limitations: TCR diversity was lower in persistent Graves' patients than in newly diagnosed ones.

TCR beta libraries were built with iRepertoire HTBI primers and Arm-PCR of CDR3 regions. TCRdb analysed the multiplex PCR reads with MiXCR anew, one entry per CDR3 protein. In the table there are 440,000 or so distinct CDR3 sequences, about 17% of which are singletons. The germline V gene has CDR1 SQVTM and CDR2 ANQGSEA. There are 12 residues in the CDR3. With 5 bases removed from V and 4 bases from J, the gap between germline ends came to 12 bases. Stated time point: newly diagnosed GD, antithyroid drugs for less than 3 months. Making the TCR library involved RNA that had been extracted from PBMCs. Comment on this clonotype: The antigen is not known.

The same sample was also used in a study of T cells in Graves' hyperthyroidism and ophthalmopathy.

This receptor was obtained from a woman in her twenties or thirties with Graves disease. Sample: peripheral blood mononuclear cells (PBMCs), taken at new diagnosis, from a patient treated with antithyroid drugs. The gene calls are TRBV29-1 and TRBJ2-7; D remains unclear. The DNA for the CDR3 is TGCAGCGTTCTGGACCATCTATACGAGCAGTACTTC. Its translation: CSVLDHLYEQYF.